The entry below gives a single T cell receptor beta chain sequence along with its context. Deep-level assay runs were performed. It was 200 to 250 ng DNA, 25,000 to 35,000 T cell genomes, that sorted-subset replicate PCRs used. Libraries were prepared by immunoSEQ multiplex PCR; TCRdb keeps only in-frame clonotypes and omits some of them. The sample yields under 1,900,000 clones, 98% seen once. This entry is derived from a study of shared clonotypes between healthy human individuals. The ends lost 3 bases at V and 7 bases at J; junction bases unmatched: 1. This CDR3 region has 13 residues. Germline-derived CDR1 and CDR2 are LNHDA and SQIVND (reference sequence).

The rearrangement uses TRBV19 and TRBJ1-5; 9 nucleotides line up with TRBD1. Sequencing used naive CD4+ T cells sorted from blood. Subset given: CD45RA+ positively selected. The sequence was collected from a man aged 25 to 40 in good health. CDR3 nucleotides: TGTGCCAGTAGTATCGGACAGGGGCAGCCCCAGCATTTT. Translated, it gives CASSIGQGQPQHF.